Each of the 31 T cell receptor beta chains below was sequenced from the same sample in a study of T cell responses to AZD1222 COVID-19 vaccine. Some clones are missing from TCRdb's copy, which holds only in-frame ones; the method was immunoSEQ multiplex PCR. The top ten clones hold 4.5% to 5.5% of a sample with 140,000 to 150,000 clones, approximately 91% of them seen once. The sequencing used peripheral blood, collected 28 days after the second dose of the MenACWY control vaccine. The receptors were sampled from an adult who received the MenACWY meningococcal vaccine as a control.

This clone appeared a single time. The J gene is TRBJ1-1, the V gene TRBV6-5; a possible D gene is TRBD1 (6 bases). The germline V gene has CDR1 MNHEY and CDR2 SVGAGI. Trimming pared 8 bases from V and 7 bases from J, leaving 17 bases between. The CDR3 sequence is 13 residues long. The CDR3 reads CASSARGNVEAFF. CDR3 nucleotide sequence: TGTGCCAGCTCAGCCAGGGGAAATGTTGAAGCTTTCTTT.

The chain carries TRBV24-1 and TRBJ2-6; D call uncertain. CDR1 is KGHDR and CDR2 is SFDVKD in the germline V gene. This CDR3 has 13 amino acids. With 7 bases removed from V and 0 bases from J, the gap between germline ends came to 3 bases. In DNA, the CDR3 is TGTGCCACCAGCTACTCTGGGGCCAACGTCCTGACTTTC. The encoded protein is CATSYSGANVLTF.

The CDR3 is CASSPSPGSGELFF. For the CDR3, the DNA is TGTGCCAGCAGCCCCAGTCCTGGTTCCGGGGAGCTGTTTTTT. V gene TRBV5-6 combines with J gene TRBJ2-2; no definite D call. The CDR3 covers 14 residues. V was trimmed by 4 bases and J by 6 bases, leaving 13 bases between them. CDR1 SGHDT and CDR2 YYEEEE come from the germline V gene.

The J gene is TRBJ1-1, the V gene TRBV7-9; 8 positions agree with TRBD1. With V trimmed by 7 bases and J by 0 bases, 10 bases remained unmatched. The CDR3 extends over 16 amino acids. CDR1 and CDR2 from the germline V gene are SEHNR and FQNEAQ (reference sequence). This CDR3 is CASNTQGGALNTEAFF. The DNA of the CDR3 is TGTGCCAGCAACACACAGGGGGGCGCCTTGAACACTGAAGCTTTCTTT.

The chain uses TRBV5-3 and TRBJ2-1; D gene ambiguous. TRBV5-3 carries the ORF label, with uncertain function. The CDR3 length is 11 residues. The V end lost 6 bases, the J end lost 7 bases, and 8 bases lay between the germline ends. In DNA, the CDR3 is TGTGCCAGAACCATAGAAAATGAGCAGTTCTTC. It yields the protein CARTIENEQFF.

Turning to this clone: Compared with germline, one end of the junction differs, possibly owing to a read error. CDR3 in DNA: TGTGCCAGCAGCTTAGAGGCCAGGGGGCGCTACGATGAGCAGTTCTTC. It encodes CASSLEARGRYDEQFF. The V and J genes are TRBV7-6 and TRBJ2-1, with TRBD1 identical over 8 bases. The CDR3 sequence is 16 residues long. CDR1 and CDR2 (germline): SGHVS, FNYEAQ.

This clone has a single count. The chain couples TRBV7-3 to TRBJ1-1; TRBD1 is a possible D gene (6 bases). V lost 4 bases and J 2 bases, leaving 11 bases between the germline ends. Germline lookup yields CDR1 SGHTA and CDR2 FQGTGA. The CDR3 runs 14 residues. CDR3 DNA: TGTGCCAGCAGCTCACAGGGAGACAACACTGAAGCTTTCTTT. Its translation is CASSSQGDNTEAFF.

This clone showed up just a few times. The V and J genes are TRBV9 and TRBJ2-7; D may be TRBD1 (6 bases). Germline V CDR1 and CDR2: SGDLS, YYNGEE. V was cut by 3 bases and J by 6 bases, with 10 bases left in between. CDR3 length equals 12 residues. CDR3 protein: CASSGIRGEQYF. CDR3 nucleotide sequence: TGTGCCAGCAGCGGCATCAGGGGCGAGCAGTACTTC. Complete variable domain (other parts from reference TRBV9 and TRBJ2-7): DSGVTQTPKHLITATGQRVTLRCSPRSGDLSVYWYQQSLDQGLQFLIQYYNGEERAKGNILERFSAQQFPDLHSELNLSSLELGDSALYFCASSGIRGEQYFGPGTRLTVT.

V and J are TRBV5-4 and TRBJ2-1, with TRBD2 matching over 8 bases. Unmatched junction bases numbered 4, after V lost 3 bases and J lost 2 bases. The CDR3 runs 15 residues. From germline, CDR1 is SGHNT and CDR2 YYREEE (reference sequence). CDR3 loop: CASSYGLATYNEQFF. The CDR3, as DNA: TGTGCCAGCAGCTACGGACTAGCCACCTACAATGAGCAGTTCTTC.

In regard to this clone: One end of the junction fails to match germline, which may point to a read error. This rearrangement joins TRBV5-1 to TRBJ2-1; no clear D gene. This CDR3 comprises 16 residues. In germline, CDR1 is SGHRS, CDR2 YFSETQ. CDR3 coding DNA: TGCGCCAGCAGCTTGGAGGCTAGGCGATCCTTCAATGAGCAGTTCTTC. It encodes CASSLEARRSFNEQFF.

The chain has TRBV19 and TRBJ2-1; TRBD1 aligns across 8 bases. V shed 5 bases and J 10 bases; nucleotides not matched to a gene: 7. This CDR3 comprises 13 residues. Germline assignment: CDR1 LNHDA and CDR2 SQIVND (reference sequence). CDR3 DNA: TGTGCCAGTAGTTTTGACAGGGGATGGGAGCAGTTCTTC. Translating gives CASSFDRGWEQFF. The entire variable domain, with the rest obtained from reference TRBV19 and TRBJ2-1, is as follows: DGGITQSPKYLFRKEGQNVTLSCEQNLNHDAMYWYRQDPGQGLRLIYYSQIVNDFQKGDIAEGYSVSREKKESFPLTVTSAQKNPTAFYLCASSFDRGWEQFFGPGTRLTVL.

The chain links TRBV11-3 to TRBJ1-1, with a tentative D call TRBD1 (5 bases). V was shortened by 1 base and J by 11 bases, with 11 bases between the two germline ends. There are 12 residues in the CDR3. Germline V gene lookup returns CDR1 SGHNT and CDR2 YENEEA. CDR3 sequence reads: CASSLGGAYAFF. Here the CDR3 DNA reads TGTGCCAGCAGCTTAGGTGGGGCATACGCTTTCTTT.

V gene TRBV7-3 combines with J gene TRBJ1-1; tentative D call: TRBD1 (6 bases). The length of the CDR3 is 14 residues. V was pared by 6 bases and J by 0 bases, with 11 bases between. Germline V gene sequence: CDR1 SGHTA, CDR2 FQGTGA. The CDR3 region is CASRPGALNTEAFF. The DNA of the CDR3 is TGTGCCAGCAGGCCAGGGGCCTTGAACACTGAAGCTTTCTTT.

V gene TRBV7-2 combines with J gene TRBJ1-2; D not resolved. This CDR3 is 15 amino acids long. Germline CDR1 and CDR2: SGHTA and FQGNSA. The V end lost 2 bases, the J end lost 5 bases, and 15 bases lay between the germline ends. The CDR3 loop reads CASSLRAFERYGYTF. As DNA, the CDR3 is TGTGCCAGCAGCTTAAGGGCTTTTGAGCGATATGGCTACACCTTC.

The rearrangement links TRBV6-2 or TRBV6-3 to TRBJ1-1; no clear D. Germline CDR1 MNHEY, CDR2 SVGEGT. CDR3 length: 15 amino acids. V lost 6 bases to trimming and J lost 3 bases, with 17 bases between them. The CDR3 DNA reads as TGTGCCAGCAGCTATATAGCAGGTTTGGACACTGAAGCTTTCTTT. Amino acid sequence: CASSYIAGLDTEAFF.

The rearrangement joins TRBV20-1 to TRBJ2-1, with TRBD2 matching 7 bases. Trimming took 4 bases from V and 1 from J; bases not matched to a gene: 7. The CDR3 totals 15 residues. Germline values: CDR1 DFQATT, CDR2 SNEGSKA (reference sequence). The CDR3 coding sequence is TGCAGTGCTACTGACGGGACTAAGTCCTACAATGAGCAGTTCTTC. It specifies CSATDGTKSYNEQFF.

The rearrangement links TRBV10-3 to TRBJ2-1; no clear D. Germline V gene data show CDR1 as ENHRY and CDR2 as SYGVKD. This CDR3 region has 13 residues. The V and J ends lost 0 bases and 10 bases respectively, with 10 bases between them. The CDR3 spells CAISESRYSEQFF. In DNA form, the CDR3 reads TGTGCCATCAGTGAGTCGAGGTACTCGGAGCAGTTCTTC.

The V call is TRBV11-2, the J call TRBJ2-7; D assignment may be TRBD1 or TRBD2 (5 bases each). Germline loops: CDR1 SGHAT, CDR2 FQNNGV. The CDR3 is 13 amino acids. V was trimmed by 5 bases and J by 2 bases, leaving 10 bases between them. The CDR3 DNA reads TGTGCCAGCAGCAAAGGGACCGCCTACGAGCAGTACTTC. Translation: CASSKGTAYEQYF. Combining the CDR3 with reference TRBV11-2 and TRBJ2-7 gives the whole variable domain EAGVAQSPRYKIIEKRQSVAFWCNPISGHATLYWYQQILGQGPKLLIQFQNNGVVDDSQLPKDRFSAERLKGVDSTLKIQPAKLEDSAVYLCASSKGTAYEQYFGPGTRLTVT.

V usage is TRBV15 and J usage is TRBJ2-7; tentative D call: TRBD1 (5 bases). CDR1 and CDR2 (germline): LNHNV, YYDKDF (reference sequence). V dropped 0 bases and J dropped 2 bases, with 8 bases sitting between them. The CDR3 length is 14 residues. Written as DNA, the CDR3 is TGTGCCACCAGCAGAGATCCCAGGGCCTACGAGCAGTACTTC. Encoded protein: CATSRDPRAYEQYF. Filled out from reference TRBV15 and TRBJ2-7, the complete variable domain reads DAMVIQNPRYQVTQFGKPVTLSCSQTLNHNVMYWYQQKSSQAPKLLFHYYDKDFNNEADTPDNFQSRRPNTSFCFLDIRSPGLGDTAMYLCATSRDPRAYEQYFGPGTRLTVT.

This chain joins TRBV19 and TRBJ1-4, with D perhaps TRBD1 (5 bases). CDR1 is LNHDA, CDR2 SQIVND, per germline (reference sequence). The CDR3 has 13 residues. V lost 5 bases, J lost 8 bases, and 12 bases lay in between. The CDR3 is CASSARGAEKLFF. The CDR3 DNA reads as TGTGCCAGTAGTGCCCGGGGCGCGGAAAAACTGTTTTTT.

This chain joins TRBV5-1 and TRBJ2-1; D perhaps matches TRBD2 (6 bases). V shed 0 bases and J shed 4 bases, with 11 bases lying between them. The V gene's germline CDR1 is SGHRS and CDR2 YFSETQ. CDR3 length: 15 residues. CDR3 region: CASSLDQAGYNEQFF. CDR3 sequence (DNA): TGCGCCAGCAGCTTGGACCAGGCGGGGTACAATGAGCAGTTCTTC. Variable domain in full (rest from reference TRBV5-1 and TRBJ2-1): KAGVTQTPRYLIKTRGQQVTLSCSPISGHRSVSWYQQTPGQGLQFLFEYFSETQRNKGNFPGRFSGRQFSNSRSEMNVSTLELGDSALYLCASSLDQAGYNEQFFGPGTRLTVL.

The chain combines TRBV15 with TRBJ1-2, with 9 bases fitting TRBD1. The CDR3 sequence is 15 residues long. Per germline, CDR1 LNHNV and CDR2 YYDKDF (reference sequence). The V gene end was trimmed by 4 bases and the J gene end by 2 bases; junction bases not matched to a gene: 5. The CDR3 spells CATSIPGQGNYGYTF. The DNA for the CDR3 is TGTGCCACCAGCATCCCGGGACAGGGAAACTATGGCTACACCTTC.

This clone was picked up one time. The rearrangement uses TRBV20-1 and TRBJ2-3; 7 bases map to TRBD1. Germline lookup yields CDR1 DFQATT and CDR2 SNEGSKA (reference sequence). This CDR3 spans 13 amino acids. The ends lost 3 bases at V and 4 bases at J; junction bases unmatched: 4. CDR3 sequence: CSASVQGADTQYF. The CDR3 DNA follows: TGCAGTGCTAGTGTCCAGGGGGCAGATACGCAGTATTTT.

The V and J genes are TRBV9 and TRBJ2-7, with 7 bases fitting TRBD2. The CDR3 loop spans 14 amino acids. From germline, CDR1 is SGDLS and CDR2 YYNGEE. The V and J ends lost 1 base and 7 bases, in that order; junction bases with no gene match: 8. The DNA for the CDR3 is TGTGCCAGCAGCGTATCTGGCGGGGAGGGTGAGCAGTACTTC. Translating it yields CASSVSGGEGEQYF.

The chain employs TRBV29-1 and TRBJ2-2; D is perhaps TRBD2 (6 bases). Trimming shortened V by 7 bases and J by 0 bases, and 12 bases separated the two germline ends. The CDR3 has 14 amino acids. In germline, CDR1 is SQVTM, CDR2 ANQGSEA. The CDR3 sequence is CSGMGLTNTGELFF. In DNA form, the CDR3 reads TGCAGCGGGATGGGACTTACGAACACCGGGGAGCTGTTTTTT.

V usage is TRBV4-3 and J usage is TRBJ1-4; D gene uncertain. V was pared by 1 base and J by 8 bases, with 11 bases between. In germline, CDR1 is LGHNA, CDR2 YSLEER. The CDR3 is 14 amino acids. The CDR3, as DNA: TGCGCCAGCAGCCAAGTTGGACGGAGGGAAAAACTGTTTTTT. It encodes CASSQVGRREKLFF.

The CDR3 DNA sequence: TGCGCCAGCAGCCGCGGACTAGGGGAAGCAGATACGCAGTATTTT. Its protein is CASSRGLGEADTQYF. The chain uses TRBV5-1 and TRBJ2-3; TRBD2 matches 7 bases. CDR3 length equals 15 residues. Germline CDR1 and CDR2: SGHRS and YFSETQ. V gave up 4 bases and J gave up 4 bases; unmatched junction bases: 9. Based on the CDR3 plus reference TRBV5-1 and TRBJ2-3, the full variable domain is KAGVTQTPRYLIKTRGQQVTLSCSPISGHRSVSWYQQTPGQGLQFLFEYFSETQRNKGNFPGRFSGRQFSNSRSEMNVSTLELGDSALYLCASSRGLGEADTQYFGPGTRLTVL.

This clone was counted a single time. The V and J genes are TRBV6-5 and TRBJ2-7, with D maybe TRBD1 (5 bases). The V end was cut by 4 bases, the J end by 2 bases, with 9 bases between. CDR1 is MNHEY, CDR2 SVGAGI, per germline. This CDR3 region has 13 residues. The CDR3 DNA reads as TGTGCCAGCAGTTGGGGCTTTGCCTACGAGCAGTACTTC. Its protein is CASSWGFAYEQYF.

The V call is TRBV12-3 or TRBV12-4, the J call TRBJ1-3, with 8 bases matching TRBD1. V lost 5 bases to trimming and J lost 6 bases; unmatched junction nucleotides: 3. The CDR3 has 13 amino acids. CDR3 region: CASSADRVNTIYF. CDR3 coding DNA: TGTGCCAGCAGTGCGGACAGGGTAAACACCATATATTTT.

This chain connects TRBV24-1 to TRBJ2-2, with 9 bases matching TRBD1. J gave up 1 base and V 3 bases, and 2 bases lay outside the gene matches. Germline V lookup: CDR1 KGHDR, CDR2 SFDVKD. This CDR3 region has 16 residues. The CDR3 spells CATSDETGGNTGELFF. In DNA form, the CDR3 reads TGTGCCACCAGTGATGAGACAGGGGGGAACACCGGGGAGCTGTTTTTT.

CDR3 nucleotides: TGCAGTGGTGCCAGAAACACTGAAGCTTTCTTT. Protein: CSGARNTEAFF. The rearrangement uses TRBV20-1 and TRBJ1-1; D is uncertain. The germline V gene has CDR1 DFQATT and CDR2 SNEGSKA (reference sequence). The CDR3 has 11 residues. The V and J ends lost 7 bases and 2 bases respectively, with 8 bases between them.